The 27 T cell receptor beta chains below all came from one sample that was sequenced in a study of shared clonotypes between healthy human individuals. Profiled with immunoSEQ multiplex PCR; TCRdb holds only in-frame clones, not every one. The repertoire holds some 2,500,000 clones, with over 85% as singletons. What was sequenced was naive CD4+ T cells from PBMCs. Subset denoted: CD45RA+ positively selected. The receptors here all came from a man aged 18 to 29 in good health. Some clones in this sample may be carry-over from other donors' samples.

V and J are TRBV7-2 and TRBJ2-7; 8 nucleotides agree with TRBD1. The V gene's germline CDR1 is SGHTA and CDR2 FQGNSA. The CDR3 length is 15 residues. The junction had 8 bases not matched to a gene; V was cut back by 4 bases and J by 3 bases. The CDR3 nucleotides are TGTGCCAGCAGCTCCCAGGGGGCAGTACTCTACGAGCAGTACTTC. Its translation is CASSSQGAVLYEQYF.

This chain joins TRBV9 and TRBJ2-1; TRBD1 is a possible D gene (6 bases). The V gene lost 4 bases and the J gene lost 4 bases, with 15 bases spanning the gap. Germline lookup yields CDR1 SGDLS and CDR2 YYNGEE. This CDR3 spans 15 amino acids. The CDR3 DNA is TGTGCCAGCAGCTTAGAGGGGGACGCTTACAATGAGCAGTTCTTC. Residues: CASSLEGDAYNEQFF.

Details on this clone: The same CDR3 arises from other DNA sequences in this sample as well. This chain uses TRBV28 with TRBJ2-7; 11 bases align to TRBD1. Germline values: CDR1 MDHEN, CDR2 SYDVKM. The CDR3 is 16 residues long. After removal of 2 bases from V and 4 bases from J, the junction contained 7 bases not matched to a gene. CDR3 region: CASSLPGTGGPYEQYF. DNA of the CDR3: TGTGCCAGCAGTTTACCCGGGACAGGGGGGCCATACGAGCAGTACTTC.

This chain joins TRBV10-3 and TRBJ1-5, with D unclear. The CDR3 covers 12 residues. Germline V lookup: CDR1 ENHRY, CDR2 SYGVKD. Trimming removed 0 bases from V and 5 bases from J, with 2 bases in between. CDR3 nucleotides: TGTGCCATCAGTGAGTCGTATCAGCCCCAGCATTTT. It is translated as CAISESYQPQHF.

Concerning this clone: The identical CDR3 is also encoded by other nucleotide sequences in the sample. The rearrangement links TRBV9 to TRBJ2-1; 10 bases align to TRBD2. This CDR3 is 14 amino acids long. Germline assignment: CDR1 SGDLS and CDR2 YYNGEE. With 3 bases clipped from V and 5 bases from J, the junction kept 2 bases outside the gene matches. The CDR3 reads CASSAGLADNEQFF. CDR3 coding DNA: TGTGCCAGCAGCGCAGGACTAGCGGACAATGAGCAGTTCTTC.

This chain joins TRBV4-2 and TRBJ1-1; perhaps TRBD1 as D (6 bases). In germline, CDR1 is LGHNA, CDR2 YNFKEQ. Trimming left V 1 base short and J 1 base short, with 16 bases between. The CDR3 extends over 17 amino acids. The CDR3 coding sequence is TGTGCCAGCAGCCAAGTGGGAGGGGGGGGCCCGAACACTGAAGCTTTCTTT. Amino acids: CASSQVGGGGPNTEAFF.

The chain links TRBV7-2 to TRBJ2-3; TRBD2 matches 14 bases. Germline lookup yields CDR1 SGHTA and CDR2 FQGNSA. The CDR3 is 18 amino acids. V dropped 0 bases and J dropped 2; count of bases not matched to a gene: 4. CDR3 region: CASSLATSGRADTDTQYF. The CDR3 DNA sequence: TGTGCCAGCAGCTTAGCGACTAGCGGGAGGGCAGACACAGATACGCAGTATTTT.

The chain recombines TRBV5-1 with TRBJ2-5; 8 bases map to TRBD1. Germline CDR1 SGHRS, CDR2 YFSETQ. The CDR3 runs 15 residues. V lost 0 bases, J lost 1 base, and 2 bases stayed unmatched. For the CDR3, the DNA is TGCGCCAGCAGCTTGGCTGACAGGGGCCAAGAGACCCAGTACTTC. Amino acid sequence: CASSLADRGQETQYF.

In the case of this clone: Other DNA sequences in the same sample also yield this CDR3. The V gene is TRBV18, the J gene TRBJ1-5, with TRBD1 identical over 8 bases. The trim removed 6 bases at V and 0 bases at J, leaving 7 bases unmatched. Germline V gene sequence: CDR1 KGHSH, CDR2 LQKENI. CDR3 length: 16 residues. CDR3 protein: CASSPPGTGSNQPQHF. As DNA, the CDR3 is TGTGCCAGCTCGCCCCCCGGGACAGGTAGCAATCAGCCCCAGCATTTT.

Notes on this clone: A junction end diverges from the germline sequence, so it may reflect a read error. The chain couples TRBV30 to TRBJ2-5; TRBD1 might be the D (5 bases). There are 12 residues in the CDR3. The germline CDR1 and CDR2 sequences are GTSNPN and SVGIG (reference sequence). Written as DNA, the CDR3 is TGTGCCTGGACACAAGGCCGGACATCTGAAAACTTC. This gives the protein CAWTQGRTSENF.

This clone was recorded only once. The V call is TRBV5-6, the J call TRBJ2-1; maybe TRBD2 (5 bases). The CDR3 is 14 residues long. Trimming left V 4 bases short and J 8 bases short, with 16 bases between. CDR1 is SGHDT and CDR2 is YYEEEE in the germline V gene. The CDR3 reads CASSEMLAGHEQFF. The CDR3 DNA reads TGTGCCAGCAGCGAAATGCTAGCTGGCCATGAGCAGTTCTTC.

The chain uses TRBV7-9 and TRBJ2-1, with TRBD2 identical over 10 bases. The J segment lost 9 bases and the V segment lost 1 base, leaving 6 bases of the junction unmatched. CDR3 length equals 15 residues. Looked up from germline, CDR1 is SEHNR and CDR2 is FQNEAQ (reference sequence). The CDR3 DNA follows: TGTGCCAGCAGCTTAGTCGGGGTAGCGGGAGGTGAGCAGTTCTTC. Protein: CASSLVGVAGGEQFF. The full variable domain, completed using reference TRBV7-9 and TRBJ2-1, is DTGVSQNPRHKITKRGQNVTFRCDPISEHNRLYWYRQTLGQGPEFLTYFQNEAQLEKSRLLSDRFSAERPKGSFSTLEIQRTEQGDSAMYLCASSLVGVAGGEQFFGPGTRLTVL.

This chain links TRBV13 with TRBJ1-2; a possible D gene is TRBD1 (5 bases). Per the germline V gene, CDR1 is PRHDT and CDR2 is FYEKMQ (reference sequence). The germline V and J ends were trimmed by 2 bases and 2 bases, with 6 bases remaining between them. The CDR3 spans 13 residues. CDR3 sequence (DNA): TGTGCCAGCAGCTTAAAGGGGAACTATGGCTACACCTTC. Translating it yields CASSLKGNYGYTF. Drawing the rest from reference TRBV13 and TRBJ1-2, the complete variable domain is AAGVIQSPRHLIKEKRETATLKCYPIPRHDTVYWYQQGPGQDPQFLISFYEKMQSDKGSIPDRFSAQQFSDYHSELNMSSLELGDSALYFCASSLKGNYGYTFGSGTRLTVV.

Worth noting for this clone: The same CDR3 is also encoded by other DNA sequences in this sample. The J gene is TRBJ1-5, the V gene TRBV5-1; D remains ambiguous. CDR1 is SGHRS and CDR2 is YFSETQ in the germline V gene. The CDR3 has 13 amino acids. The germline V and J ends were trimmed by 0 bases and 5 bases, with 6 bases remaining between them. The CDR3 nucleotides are TGCGCCAGCAGCTTGGCCCCAGATCAGCCCCAGCATTTT. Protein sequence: CASSLAPDQPQHF.

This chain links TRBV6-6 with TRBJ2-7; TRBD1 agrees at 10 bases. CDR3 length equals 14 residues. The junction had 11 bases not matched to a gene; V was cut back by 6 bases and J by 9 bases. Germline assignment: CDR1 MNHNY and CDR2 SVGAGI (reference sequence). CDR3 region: CASSRPRQGAAQYF. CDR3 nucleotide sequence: TGTGCCAGCAGCAGACCCCGACAGGGGGCGGCGCAGTACTTC.

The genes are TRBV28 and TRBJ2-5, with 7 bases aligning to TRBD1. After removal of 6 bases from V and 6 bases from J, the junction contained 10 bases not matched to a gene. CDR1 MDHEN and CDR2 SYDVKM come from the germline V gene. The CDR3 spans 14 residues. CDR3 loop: CASSTTGSAKTQYF. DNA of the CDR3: TGTGCCAGCAGCACGACAGGGTCTGCGAAGACCCAGTACTTC.

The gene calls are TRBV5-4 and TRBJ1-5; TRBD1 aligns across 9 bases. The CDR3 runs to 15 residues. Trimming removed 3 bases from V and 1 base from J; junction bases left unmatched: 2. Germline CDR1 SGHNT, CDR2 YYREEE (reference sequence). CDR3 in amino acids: CASSWGTGSNQPQHF. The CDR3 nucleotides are TGTGCCAGCAGCTGGGGGACAGGGAGCAATCAGCCCCAGCATTTT.

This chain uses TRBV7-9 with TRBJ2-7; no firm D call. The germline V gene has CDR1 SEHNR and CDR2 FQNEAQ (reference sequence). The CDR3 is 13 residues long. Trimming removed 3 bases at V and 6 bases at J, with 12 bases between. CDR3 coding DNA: TGTGCCAGCAGCTTCGGTCCTTCGGGCGAGCAGTACTTC. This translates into CASSFGPSGEQYF.

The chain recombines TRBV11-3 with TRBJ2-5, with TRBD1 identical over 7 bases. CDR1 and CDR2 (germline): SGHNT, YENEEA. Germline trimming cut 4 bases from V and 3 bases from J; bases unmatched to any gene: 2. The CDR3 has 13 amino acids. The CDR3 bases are TGTGCCAGCAGCTCCGGACAGGAAGAGACCCAGTACTTC. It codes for CASSSGQEETQYF.

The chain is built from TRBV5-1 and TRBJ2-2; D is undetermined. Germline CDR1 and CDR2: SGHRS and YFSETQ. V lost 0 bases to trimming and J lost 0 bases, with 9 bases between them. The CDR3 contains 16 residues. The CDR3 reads CASSLDLLTNTGELFF. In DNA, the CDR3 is TGCGCCAGCAGCTTGGATTTACTTACGAACACCGGGGAGCTGTTTTTT.

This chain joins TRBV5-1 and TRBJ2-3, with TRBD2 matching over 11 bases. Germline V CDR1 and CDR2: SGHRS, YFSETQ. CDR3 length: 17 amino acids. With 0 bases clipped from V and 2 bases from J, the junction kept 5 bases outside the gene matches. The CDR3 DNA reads TGCGCCAGCAGCTTGGCGGGACTAGCGGTTAACACAGATACGCAGTATTTT. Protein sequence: CASSLAGLAVNTDTQYF.

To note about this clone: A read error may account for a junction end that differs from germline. Here the CDR3 reads CATSRDPTSSHEQYF. As DNA, the CDR3 is TGTGCCACCAGCAGAGATCCCACTAGCTCCCACGAGCAGTACTTC. The chain uses TRBV15 and TRBJ2-7, with D possibly being TRBD2 (6 bases). The length of the CDR3 is 15 residues. Per germline, CDR1 LNHNV and CDR2 YYDKDF (reference sequence).

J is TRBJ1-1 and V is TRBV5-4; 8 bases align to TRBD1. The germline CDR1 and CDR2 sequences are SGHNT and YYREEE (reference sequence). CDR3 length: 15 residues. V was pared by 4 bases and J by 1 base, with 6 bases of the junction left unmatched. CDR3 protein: CASSGQGMANTEAFF. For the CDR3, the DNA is TGTGCCAGCAGCGGACAGGGTATGGCGAACACTGAAGCTTTCTTT.

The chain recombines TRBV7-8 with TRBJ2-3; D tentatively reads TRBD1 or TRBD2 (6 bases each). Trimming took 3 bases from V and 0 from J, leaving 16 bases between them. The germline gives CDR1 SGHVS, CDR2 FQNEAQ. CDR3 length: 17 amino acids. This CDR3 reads CASSLAEGGPSTDTQYF. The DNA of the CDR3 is TGTGCCAGCAGCTTGGCGGAGGGGGGTCCTAGCACAGATACGCAGTATTTT.

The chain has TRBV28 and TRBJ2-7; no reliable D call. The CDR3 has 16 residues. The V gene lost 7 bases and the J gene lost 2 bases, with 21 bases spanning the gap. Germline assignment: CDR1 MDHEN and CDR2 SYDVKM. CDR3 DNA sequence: TGTGCCAGCATTCCCTTAGACCGAGGAAGAGCCTACGAGCAGTACTTC. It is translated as CASIPLDRGRAYEQYF.

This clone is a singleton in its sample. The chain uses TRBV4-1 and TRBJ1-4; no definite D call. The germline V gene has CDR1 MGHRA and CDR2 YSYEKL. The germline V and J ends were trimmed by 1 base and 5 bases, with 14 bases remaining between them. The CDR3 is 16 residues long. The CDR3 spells CASSQVFRGRNEKLFF. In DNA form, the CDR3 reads TGCGCCAGCAGCCAAGTTTTTAGAGGGAGGAATGAAAAACTGTTTTTT.

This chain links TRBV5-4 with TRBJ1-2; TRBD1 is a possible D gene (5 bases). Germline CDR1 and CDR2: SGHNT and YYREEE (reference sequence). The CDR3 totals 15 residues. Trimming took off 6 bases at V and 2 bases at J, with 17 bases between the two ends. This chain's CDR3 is CASTSGGSTNYGYTF. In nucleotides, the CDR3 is TGTGCCAGCACTTCTGGGGGGTCCACCAACTATGGCTACACCTTC.